This T cell receptor beta chain derives from a study of cytomegalovirus exposure and HLA in healthy donors. In the study overall: Prior work identified some 120 million unique TCR beta sequences in approximately 180 million T cells.

A multiplex PCR was run with 60 Vbeta primers and 13 Jbeta primers. Generated by immunoSEQ multiplex PCR, the TCRdb table keeps only in-frame clones and is missing some. The profile shows some 160,000 clones, roughly 80% of them singletons. As regards this clone: Its antigen is currently unknown.

Whole-study findings and limits: TRBV6-2, TRBV6-3 and some other V segments were unresolvable in 87-base-pair reads.

CDR3 size: 15 residues. Germline V lookup: CDR1 LNHDA, CDR2 SQIVND (reference sequence). V lost 5 bases and J lost 4; bases outside the gene matches: 9. Sequences were obtained from PBMCs. The sequence was obtained from a woman younger than 45 in good health and CMV-seronegative. The chain links TRBV19 to TRBJ2-7; 9 bases agree with TRBD1. The DNA of the CDR3 is TGTGCCAGTAGTGGACAGGGGACCCATTATTACGAGCAGTACTTC. Its translation: CASSGQGTHYYEQYF.